The 23 T cell receptor beta chains presented below share a single source sample, sequenced in a study of radiotherapy plus CTLA-4 blockade in lung cancer. Assay used: immunoSEQ multiplex PCR; TCRdb lists only in-frame clones, some missing. The sample shows 120,000 or so clones, roughly 80% of them seen only once. The specimen comprised peripheral blood, sampled from a patient treated with radiotherapy plus ipilimumab. The receptors were gathered from a human donor with non-small cell lung cancer who had a partial response to radiotherapy plus ipilimumab.

The chain couples TRBV28 to TRBJ1-2, with 8 bases lining up with TRBD1. Germline V gene lookup returns CDR1 MDHEN and CDR2 SYDVKM. The junction had 6 bases not matched to a gene; V was cut back by 5 bases and J by 4 bases. The CDR3 contains 14 residues. CDR3 in DNA: TGTGCCAGCAGTCCAGGGGGCAGTAGCTATGGCTACACCTTC. Its protein product is CASSPGGSSYGYTF.

This rearrangement joins TRBV7-9 to TRBJ1-3; D might be TRBD1 (5 bases). Trimming took off 4 bases at V and 3 bases at J, with 19 bases between the two ends. This CDR3 spans 17 amino acids. CDR1 and CDR2 from the germline V gene are SEHNR and FQNEAQ (reference sequence). In DNA, the CDR3 is TGTGCCAGCAGCTCCACCAACCAGGGTATATTTGGAAACACCATATATTTT. It encodes CASSSTNQGIFGNTIYF.

V gene TRBV6-5 combines with J gene TRBJ1-4; 7 bases map to TRBD1. V lost 5 bases and J lost 7; bases outside the gene matches: 7. CDR3 size: 14 residues. Germline V gene data show CDR1 as MNHEY and CDR2 as SVGAGI. The CDR3 DNA reads TGTGCCAGCAGTCCCACAGGGGTGGGTGAAAAACTGTTTTTT. The encoded protein is CASSPTGVGEKLFF.

The CDR3 DNA follows: TGTGCCAGTAGTTTCAGGTACGAGCAGTACTTC. Translation: CASSFRYEQYF. The rearrangement links TRBV19 to TRBJ2-7; no firm D call. The CDR3 sequence is 11 residues long. Germline CDR1 is LNHDA and CDR2 is SQIVND (reference sequence). V was pared by 5 bases and J by 4 bases, with 6 bases between.

This clone was counted once. This chain links TRBV6-5 with TRBJ1-4; 8 bases match TRBD1. The V gene end was trimmed by 4 bases and the J gene end by 7 bases; junction bases not matched to a gene: 8. CDR1 MNHEY and CDR2 SVGAGI come from the germline V gene. The CDR3 is made up of 15 amino acids. The CDR3 region is CASSFRTGSSEKLFF. The CDR3 DNA follows: TGTGCCAGCAGTTTCCGGACAGGGTCGAGTGAAAAACTGTTTTTT.

Only one count was recorded for this clone. V usage is TRBV6-4 and J usage is TRBJ2-1, with D possibly TRBD2 on 6 matching bases. Trimming shortened V by 4 bases and J by 13 bases, and 17 bases separated the two germline ends. CDR1 and CDR2 (germline): MRHNA, SNTAGT. The CDR3 consists of 13 residues. For the CDR3, the DNA is TGTGCCAGCAGTGCGCAGAGGAGGGGCGATCAGTTCTTC. Its protein is CASSAQRRGDQFF.

This clone appeared many times. J is TRBJ1-5 and V is TRBV7-6; perhaps TRBD1 as D (5 bases). The V and J ends lost 4 bases and 3 bases respectively, with 13 bases between them. Looked up from germline, CDR1 is SGHVS and CDR2 is FNYEAQ. The CDR3 totals 15 residues. CDR3 sequence reads: CASSSQAGPNQPQHF. In DNA form, the CDR3 reads TGTGCCAGCAGCTCCCAGGCGGGGCCCAATCAGCCCCAGCATTTT.

The chain carries TRBV4-1 and TRBJ1-1; a weak D match, TRBD1 (6 bases). Trimming cost V 4 bases and J 3 bases, with 9 bases left between them. Germline CDR1 MGHRA, CDR2 YSYEKL. The CDR3 contains 13 residues. The CDR3 DNA reads as TGCGCCAGCAGCCTTAGACAGGACACTGAAGCTTTCTTT. This codes for CASSLRQDTEAFF.

The chain carries TRBV5-6 and TRBJ2-5; the match to TRBD2 covers 7 bases. The CDR3 covers 13 residues. V lost 4 bases and J lost 3; bases outside the gene matches: 3. The germline V gene encodes CDR1 SGHDT and CDR2 YYEEEE. CDR3 residues: CASSMLAEETQYF. As DNA, the CDR3 is TGTGCCAGCAGCATGCTAGCGGAAGAGACCCAGTACTTC.

The V gene is TRBV4-1, the J gene TRBJ2-3; 8 bases fit TRBD2. With V trimmed by 6 bases and J by 1 base, 0 bases remained unmatched. Germline-derived CDR1 and CDR2 are MGHRA and YSYEKL. The CDR3 contains 13 residues. CDR3 in DNA: TGCGCCAGCAGGACTAGCGGCACAGATACGCAGTATTTT. It yields the protein CASRTSGTDTQYF.

The chain couples TRBV6-5 to TRBJ1-2, with 7 bases identical to TRBD1. The CDR3 is 13 amino acids. Germline CDR1 and CDR2: MNHEY and SVGAGI. J lost 6 bases, V lost 6 bases, and 7 bases had no gene match. The CDR3 reads CASRKQGFDGYTF. The DNA for the CDR3 is TGTGCCAGCAGGAAACAGGGGTTCGATGGCTACACCTTC.

This sequence joins TRBV5-1 and TRBJ1-5; weak D call: TRBD1 (6 bases). The CDR3 is 16 residues long. Deletions cut 4 bases from V and 7 bases from J, with 21 bases between. CDR1 and CDR2 from the germline V gene are SGHRS and YFSETQ. Here the CDR3 DNA reads TGCGCCAGCAGCGAATCTTCACAGGGAGGGGGGCAGCCCCAGCATTTT. Its translation: CASSESSQGGGQPQHF.

This chain uses TRBV5-6 with TRBJ2-7; TRBD2 agrees at 9 bases. The CDR3 is 15 amino acids. V dropped 4 bases and J dropped 3; count of bases not matched to a gene: 8. CDR1 and CDR2 from the germline V gene are SGHDT and YYEEEE. CDR3 bases: TGTGCCAGCAGCCTGGATCTAGCGGGAATCTACGAGCAGTACTTC. It codes for CASSLDLAGIYEQYF.

This clone has a handful of counts. The chain is built from TRBV27 and TRBJ1-1, with 7 bases fitting TRBD1. The J segment lost 1 base and the V segment lost 9 bases, leaving 2 bases of the junction unmatched. The CDR3 totals 12 residues. Germline V gene data show CDR1 as MNHEY and CDR2 as SMNVEV (reference sequence). The CDR3 sequence is CASQGGNTEAFF. The CDR3 nucleotides are TGTGCCAGTCAGGGGGGGAACACTGAAGCTTTCTTT.

V is TRBV7-2 and J is TRBJ1-1; 7 positions agree with TRBD1. Per the germline V gene, CDR1 is SGHTA and CDR2 is FQGNSA. The CDR3 length is 17 residues. The junction had 11 bases not matched to a gene; V was cut back by 2 bases and J by 2 bases. The CDR3, as DNA: TGTGCCAGCAGCTTACTAACGGGACAGATACCTAACACTGAAGCTTTCTTT. Encoded protein: CASSLLTGQIPNTEAFF.

V is TRBV5-1 and J is TRBJ1-2; D remains ambiguous. Looked up from germline, CDR1 is SGHRS and CDR2 is YFSETQ. The CDR3 is 19 residues long. Between the trimmed V and J ends, which lost 0 bases and 7 bases, there was a span of 28 bases. CDR3 protein: CASSLAGLIWGSWESGYTF. The CDR3 DNA reads as TGCGCCAGCAGCTTGGCCGGATTAATTTGGGGTTCGTGGGAGAGTGGCTACACCTTC. Supplemented by reference TRBV5-1 and TRBJ1-2, the full variable domain reads KAGVTQTPRYLIKTRGQQVTLSCSPISGHRSVSWYQQTPGQGLQFLFEYFSETQRNKGNFPGRFSGRQFSNSRSEMNVSTLELGDSALYLCASSLAGLIWGSWESGYTFGSGTRLTVV.

This clone came up a few times. The chain carries TRBV4-3 and TRBJ1-2; 10 nucleotides line up with TRBD1. The CDR3 extends over 16 amino acids. Trimming cost V 2 bases and J 2 bases; bases outside gene matches: 5. Germline CDR1 reads LGHNA; CDR2 reads YSLEER. This CDR3 reads CASSQRGTGENYGYTF. CDR3 DNA sequence: TGCGCCAGCAGCCAACGGGGGACAGGGGAGAACTATGGCTACACCTTC.

This rearrangement joins TRBV2 to TRBJ2-3; D is undetermined. V lost 6 bases, J lost 0 bases, and 7 bases lay in between. The CDR3 has 13 amino acids. Looked up from germline, CDR1 is SNHLY and CDR2 is FYNNEI. CDR3 DNA: TGTGCCAGCAGGACATCTAGCACAGATACGCAGTATTTT. This codes for CASRTSSTDTQYF.

This clone was found a few times. The CDR3 sequence is CASRTTGGREKLFF. The CDR3, as DNA: TGTGCCAGCAGAACCACAGGGGGTCGAGAAAAACTGTTTTTT. The chain joins TRBV6-6 to TRBJ1-4; 8 bases agree with TRBD1. V gave up 6 bases and J gave up 8 bases; unmatched junction bases: 8. The CDR3 totals 14 residues. Germline CDR1 MNHNY, CDR2 SVGAGI (reference sequence).

The V and J genes are TRBV27 and TRBJ1-5, with D unclear. CDR3 length: 13 residues. In germline, CDR1 is MNHEY, CDR2 SMNVEV (reference sequence). V was clipped by 2 bases and J by 6 bases, with 8 bases between them. For the CDR3, the DNA is TGTGCCAGCAGTTTACGCGAGAGTCAGCCCCAGCATTTT. Protein sequence: CASSLRESQPQHF.

This clone was recorded a few times. The chain uses TRBV7-2 and TRBJ2-1; 10 bases align to TRBD1. The J segment lost 4 bases and the V segment lost 5 bases, leaving 5 bases of the junction unmatched. Germline CDR1 SGHTA, CDR2 FQGNSA. This CDR3 spans 15 amino acids. DNA for the CDR3: TGTGCCAGCAGCCCGGGACAGGGGATGTACAATGAGCAGTTCTTC. Translating gives CASSPGQGMYNEQFF. Full variable domain (remainder filled in from reference TRBV7-2 and TRBJ2-1): GAGVSQSPSNKVTEKGKDVELRCDPISGHTALYWYRQSLGQGLEFLIYFQGNSAPDKSGLPSDRFSAERTGGSVSTLTIQRTQQEDSAVYLCASSPGQGMYNEQFFGPGTRLTVL.

This clone was detected a few times. The V and J genes are TRBV6-6 and TRBJ2-7; D gene ambiguous. The CDR3 runs 12 residues. Germline V gene lookup returns CDR1 MNHNY and CDR2 SVGAGI (reference sequence). V lost 5 bases and J 5 bases, leaving 10 bases between the germline ends. CDR3 in amino acids: CASSTLGHEQYF. In DNA form, the CDR3 reads TGTGCCAGCAGTACTCTGGGCCACGAGCAGTACTTC.

The V gene is TRBV5-1, the J gene TRBJ1-4; no clear D gene. The germline gives CDR1 SGHRS, CDR2 YFSETQ. With 1 base removed from V and 3 bases from J, the gap between germline ends came to 13 bases. The CDR3 is 16 amino acids. CDR3 protein: CASSLPEGASNEKLFF. CDR3 DNA: TGCGCCAGCAGCTTGCCCGAGGGTGCCTCTAATGAAAAACTGTTTTTT.